These T cell receptor beta chains were read from a single sample in a study of beta chain features in type 1 diabetes. Sequenced by immunoSEQ multiplex PCR; TCRdb stores in-frame clones only, minus some. The top ten hold 0.017% of the sample, which has about 400,000 clones, approximately 12% seen once. Sequencing input: naive CD4+ T cells from blood. These receptor sequences come from a young man in good health. The CDR3 runs from the conserved cysteine through the conserved F or W. D genes are given only for firm matches. For some rows the clone size is stated as once, few or many, or as a class when expanded; others skip it.

>TRBV28|-|TRBJ1-2|few
TGTGCCACCATTAGCACGAGGTCGACGCGCTACACCTTC
CATISTRSTRYTF
>TRBV6-1|-|TRBJ2-1|-
TGTGCCAGCCTGCGGGGTAATGAGCAGTTCTTC
CASLRGNEQFF
>TRBV7-2|TRBD1|TRBJ2-2|once
TGTGCCAGCAGCTACAGGGGGAGGAACACCGGGGAGCTGTTTTTT
CASSYRGRNTGELFF
>TRBV11-2|-|TRBJ1-2|few
TGTGCCAGCAGCCTGGGAAGCGGGGGCTACACCTTC
CASSLGSGGYTF
>TRBV5-4|-|TRBJ2-6|-
TGTGCCAGCAGCTTGGAGCATTCTGGGGCCAACGTCCTGACTTTC
CASSLEHSGANVLTF
>TRBV9|-|TRBJ2-5|few
TGTGCCAGCAGCGTAGAGCGGGAGACCCAGTACTTC
CASSVERETQYF
>TRBV5-1|-|TRBJ2-7|-
TGCGCCAGCAGCCCGAGCCCCCCAAACTCTTACGAGCAGTACTTC
CASSPSPPNSYEQYF
>TRBV11-3|TRBD2|TRBJ2-3|few
TGTGCCAGCAGCCTACGGACTAGCGGGGGGGCAACAGATACGCAGTATTTT
CASSLRTSGGATDTQYF
>TRBV2|-|TRBJ2-7|-
TGTGCCAGCAGTGTGGGCCGAGACAGCGAGCAGTACTTC
CASSVGRDSEQYF
>TRBV11-2|-|TRBJ2-3|-
TGTGCCAGCAGTTTCCAGGCAGATACGCAGTATTTT
CASSFQADTQYF
>TRBV4-3|-|TRBJ2-1|few
TGCGCCAGCAGCCGGGCACTTGCGGGGTACAATGAGCAGTTCTTC
CASSRALAGYNEQFF
>TRBV2|-|TRBJ2-4|few
TGTGCCAGCAGTGCAGGACAGTCCAAAAACATTCAGTACTTC
CASSAGQSKNIQYF
>TRBV5-1|TRBD2|TRBJ2-1|few
TGCGCCAGCACCAGGACTAGCGGCAACAATGAGCAGTTCTTC
CASTRTSGNNEQFF
>TRBV5-4|-|TRBJ2-4|few
TGTGCCAGCAGCCCACGGGTAGGGGTGGACATTCAGTACTTC
CASSPRVGVDIQYF
>TRBV2|TRBD2|TRBJ2-1|many
TGTGCCAGGAAGCGGGAGGACCTCAATGAGCAGTTCTTC
CARKREDLNEQFF
>TRBV21-1|-|TRBJ2-7|-
TGTGCCAGCAGCAAAGACGTCTCGGAGGTCTACGAGCAGTACTTC
CASSKDVSEVYEQYF
>TRBV6-5|-|TRBJ1-2|-
TGTGCCAGCAGTAAACGGACAGTCTATGGCTACACCTTC
CASSKRTVYGYTF
>TRBV21-1|-|TRBJ1-5|once
TGTGCCAGCAGCAAGTGTGGGGCGGCTCAGCCCCAGCATTTT
CASSKCGAAQPQHF
>TRBV19|TRBD1|TRBJ1-2|few
TGTGCCAGTAGTACCCGGGACAGAGATGGCTACACCTTC
CASSTRDRDGYTF
>TRBV9|-|TRBJ2-3|few
TGTGCCAGCAGCGTAGACCGGGGAGGACCAGATACGCAGTATTTT
CASSVDRGGPDTQYF
>TRBV7-9|-|TRBJ1-5|-
TGTGCCAGCAGCTTAGGGGTAGGGCGGGACAATCAGCCCCAGCATTTT
CASSLGVGRDNQPQHF
>TRBV28|-|TRBJ1-1|few
TGTGCCAGTTGGGGGGGGCTGACCGCTTTCTTT
CASWGGLTAFF
>TRBV27|-|TRBJ2-7|-
TGTGCCAGCAGCCCCTCTCGGTACGAGCAGTACTTC
CASSPSRYEQYF
>TRBV6-5|TRBD1|TRBJ1-2|few
TGTGCCAGCAGTCACCGGGACAGGGGCTCTTATGGCTACACCTTC
CASSHRDRGSYGYTF
>TRBV28|TRBD1|TRBJ2-2|few
TGTGCCAGCACCTTGGGGACAGGGGGCACCGGGGAGCTGTTTTTT
CASTLGTGGTGELFF
>TRBV5-6|TRBD2|TRBJ2-2|-
TGTGCCAGCAGCTTGCCGGGGGGTCCCTGGGGGACCGGGGAGCTGTTTTTT
CASSLPGGPWGTGELFF
>TRBV5-1|TRBD1|TRBJ1-5|-
TGCGCCAGCAGCCCCGGGACAGAGGGCCAGCCCCAGCATTTT
CASSPGTEGQPQHF
>TRBV7-2|TRBD2|TRBJ2-7|once
TGTGCCAGCAGCTTATACGGGACTAGCGGAACCCCCAGTCGTTTC
CASSLYGTSGTPSRF
>TRBV29-1|-|TRBJ2-5|-
TGCAGCGTTATGGGACAGCGGGCAGAGACCCAGTACTTC
CSVMGQRAETQYF
>TRBV30|-|TRBJ2-7|few
TGTGCCTGGAGCGGCGGAGGGTCCCGGTACGAGCAGTACTTC
CAWSGGGSRYEQYF
>TRBV19|-|TRBJ2-1|-
TGTGCCAGTAGTATAAGGGGTGAGCAGTTCTTC
CASSIRGEQFF
>TRBV5-1|-|TRBJ2-5|-
TGCGCCAGCAGCTACCAACTAAACGCGGGGGAGACCCAGTACTTC
CASSYQLNAGETQYF
>TRBV30|-|TRBJ1-1|-
TGTGCCTGGAGTTCTTACTCTGAAGCTTTCTTT
CAWSSYSEAFF
>TRBV12-5|TRBD1|TRBJ1-1|-
TGTGCTAGTGGTTTCGACAGGGGAGCTTTCTTT
CASGFDRGAFF
>TRBV15|-|TRBJ2-3|-
TGTGCCACCAGCAGAGGACGAGGGTCGGGTACGCAGTATTTT
CATSRGRGSGTQYF
>TRBV29-1|-|TRBJ1-1|few
TGCAGCGTGAGGGCTTCGGGGTCTAACTCGGGAGCTTTCTTT
CSVRASGSNSGAFF
>TRBV7-2|-|TRBJ1-1|few
TGTGCCAGCAGTTTCCCGGGGGGGCTGTATGAAGCTTTCTTT
CASSFPGGLYEAFF
>TRBV30|-|TRBJ1-1|few
TGTGCCTGGAGTGACCGACTGAAAGCTTTCTTT
CAWSDRLKAFF
>TRBV30|-|TRBJ2-5|few
TGTGCCTGGACGAGGTGGGAAGAGACCCAGTACTTC
CAWTRWEETQYF
>TRBV18|-|TRBJ2-5|-
TGTGCCAGCTCACCTCGGGTATCCGAGACCCAGTACTTC
CASSPRVSETQYF
>TRBV4-1|TRBD1|TRBJ2-4|-
TGCGCCAGCAGCCAAGGGCTTCGGACAGGGGGAGACATTCAGTACTTC
CASSQGLRTGGDIQYF
>TRBV28|TRBD1|TRBJ1-2|-
TGTGCCAGCAAGACCGGAGGGGGCAACTATGGCTACACCTTC
CASKTGGGNYGYTF
>TRBV27|TRBD2|TRBJ2-1|-
TGTGCCAGCGGGAGGGTAGCGGGGGGTTACAATGAGCAGTTCTTC
CASGRVAGGYNEQFF
>TRBV9|TRBD2|TRBJ2-7|few
TGTGCCAGCAGCGTAGGGCCTAGCGGGACCGCCTACGAGCAGTACTTC
CASSVGPSGTAYEQYF
>TRBV18|TRBD1|TRBJ2-7|few
TGTGCCAGCTCAGCTACAGGGGACTCCTACGAGCAGTACTTC
CASSATGDSYEQYF
>TRBV27|TRBD1|TRBJ2-7|-
TGTGCCAGCAGTTCCACCCGACAGGGGAACTACGAGCAGTACTTC
CASSSTRQGNYEQYF
>TRBV7-2|TRBD2|TRBJ2-3|few
TGTGCCAGCAGCTTAAATCTAGCGGGAGATGGCACAGATACGCAGTATTTT
CASSLNLAGDGTDTQYF
>TRBV4-3|-|TRBJ1-2|few
TGCGCCAGCAGTCTTTCGGGGGGTTACTATGGCTACACCTTC
CASSLSGGYYGYTF